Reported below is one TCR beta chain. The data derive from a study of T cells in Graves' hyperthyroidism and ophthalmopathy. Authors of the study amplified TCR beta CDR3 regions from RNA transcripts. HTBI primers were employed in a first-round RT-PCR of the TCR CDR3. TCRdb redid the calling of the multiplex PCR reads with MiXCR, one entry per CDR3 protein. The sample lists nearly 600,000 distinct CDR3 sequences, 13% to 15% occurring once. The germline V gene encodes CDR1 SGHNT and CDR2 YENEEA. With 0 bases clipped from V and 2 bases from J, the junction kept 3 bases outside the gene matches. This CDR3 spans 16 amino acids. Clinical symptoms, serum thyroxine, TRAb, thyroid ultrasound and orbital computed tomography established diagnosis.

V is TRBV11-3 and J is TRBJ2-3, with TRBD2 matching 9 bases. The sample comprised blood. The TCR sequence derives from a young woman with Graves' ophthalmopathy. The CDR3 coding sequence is TGTGCCAGCAGCTTAGATAGCGGGAGTCCCACAGATACGCAGTATTTT. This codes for CASSLDSGSPTDTQYF.